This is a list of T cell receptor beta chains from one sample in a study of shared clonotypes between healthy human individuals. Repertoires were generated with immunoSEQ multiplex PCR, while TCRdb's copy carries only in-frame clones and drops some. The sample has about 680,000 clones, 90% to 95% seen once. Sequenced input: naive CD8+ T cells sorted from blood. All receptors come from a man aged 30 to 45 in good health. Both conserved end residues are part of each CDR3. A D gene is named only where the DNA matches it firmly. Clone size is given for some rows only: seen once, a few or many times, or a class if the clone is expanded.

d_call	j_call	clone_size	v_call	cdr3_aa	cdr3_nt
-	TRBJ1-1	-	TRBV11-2	CASSSRDRHNTEAFF	TGTGCCAGCAGCTCCCGGGACCGGCATAACACTGAAGCTTTCTTT
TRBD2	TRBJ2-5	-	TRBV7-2	CASSSDGGRAAVETQYF	TGTGCCAGCAGCTCGGATGGCGGGAGGGCCGCAGTTGAGACCCAGTACTTC
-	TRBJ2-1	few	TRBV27	CASSPDRRVYNEQFF	TGTGCCAGCAGCCCTGACAGAAGAGTATACAATGAGCAGTTCTTC
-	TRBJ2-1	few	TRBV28	CASSSGYSETYNEQFF	TGTGCCAGCAGTTCGGGATACTCGGAAACCTACAATGAGCAGTTCTTC
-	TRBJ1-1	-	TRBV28	CASSPYRQQNTEAFF	TGTGCCAGCAGTCCCTACCGACAGCAGAACACTGAAGCTTTCTTT
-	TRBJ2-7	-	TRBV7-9	CASSRDISYEQYF	TGTGCCAGCAGCAGAGACATCTCCTACGAGCAGTACTTC
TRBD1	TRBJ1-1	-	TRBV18	CASSPDRASAEAFF	TGTGCCAGCTCACCGGACAGGGCCTCCGCTGAAGCTTTCTTT
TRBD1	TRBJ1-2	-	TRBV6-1	CASREGTGEDGYTF	TGTGCCAGCAGGGAGGGGACAGGGGAGGATGGCTACACCTTC
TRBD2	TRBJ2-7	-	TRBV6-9	CASSPPPGTSERRAYF	TGTGCCAGCAGTCCACCTCCAGGGACTAGCGAGAGGAGGGCGTACTTC
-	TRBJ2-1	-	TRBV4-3	CASSPSASSYNEQFF	TGCGCCAGCAGCCCTAGTGCAAGCTCCTACAATGAGCAGTTCTTC
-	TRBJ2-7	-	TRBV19	CASSMTSGVYEQYF	TGTGCCAGTAGTATGACCTCAGGGGTCTACGAGCAGTACTTC
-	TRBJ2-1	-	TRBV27	CASSLDRSSYNEQFF	TGTGCCAGCAGTCTCGACAGGAGCTCCTACAATGAGCAGTTCTTC
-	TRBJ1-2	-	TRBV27	CASSPGTGTYGYTF	TGTGCCAGCAGCCCCGGTACAGGAACCTATGGCTACACCTTC
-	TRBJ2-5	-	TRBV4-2	CASSQPGTRETQYF	TGTGCCAGCAGCCAACCAGGGACTCGAGAGACCCAGTACTTC
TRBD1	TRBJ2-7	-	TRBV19	CASDRGDYEQYF	TGTGCCAGTGACAGGGGGGACTACGAGCAGTACTTC
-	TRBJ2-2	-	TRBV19	CASSIFSNTGELFF	TGTGCCAGTAGTATCTTTTCGAACACCGGGGAGCTGTTTTTT
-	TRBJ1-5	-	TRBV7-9	CASSLAWDSNQPQHF	TGTGCCAGCAGCTTAGCCTGGGACAGCAATCAGCCCCAGCATTTT
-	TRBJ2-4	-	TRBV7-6	CASSVGTMTGNIQYF	TGTGCCAGCAGCGTAGGGACAATGACGGGAAACATTCAGTACTTC
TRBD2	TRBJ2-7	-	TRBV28	CASSPDVLADLYEQYF	TGTGCCAGCAGTCCGGATGTGCTAGCGGACCTCTACGAGCAGTACTTC
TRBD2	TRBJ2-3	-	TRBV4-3	CASRTGTSGLYTQYF	TGCGCCAGCCGAACCGGGACTAGCGGATTGTATACGCAGTATTTT
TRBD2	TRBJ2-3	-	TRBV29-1	CSGGTSGSTDTQYF	TGCAGCGGAGGGACTAGCGGGAGCACAGATACGCAGTATTTT
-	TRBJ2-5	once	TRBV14	CASSQDDQAPIGTQYF	TGTGCCAGCAGCCAAGATGATCAAGCACCTATTGGGACCCAGTACTTC
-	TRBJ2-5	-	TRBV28	CASSHPAYEGEGETQYF	TGTGCCAGCAGCCACCCCGCATATGAGGGAGAGGGAGAGACCCAGTACTTC
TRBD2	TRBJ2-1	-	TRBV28	CASSFFSGRLAEFYNEQFF	TGTGCCAGCAGTTTTTTTTCCGGGAGACTAGCGGAGTTCTACAATGAGCAGTTCTTC
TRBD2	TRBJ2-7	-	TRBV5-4	CASSPRLAGEVQYF	TGTGCCAGCAGCCCGAGACTAGCGGGAGAAGTGCAGTACTTC
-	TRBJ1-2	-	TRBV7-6	CASSLDGLGGYTF	TGTGCCAGCAGCTTAGATGGTTTAGGGGGCTACACCTTC
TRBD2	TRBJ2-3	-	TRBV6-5	CATEAGGGTDTQYF	TGTGCCACCGAAGCGGGGGGGGGCACAGATACGCAGTATTTT
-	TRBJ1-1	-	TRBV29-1	CSVLGDMNTEAFF	TGCAGCGTTTTGGGGGATATGAACACTGAAGCTTTCTTT
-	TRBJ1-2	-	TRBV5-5	CASSLESISGWGYGYTF	TGTGCCAGCAGCTTGGAATCTATCAGTGGCTGGGGCTATGGCTACACCTTC
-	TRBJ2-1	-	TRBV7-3	CASSLRGQGYNEQFF	TGTGCCAGCAGCTTAAGAGGGCAGGGTTACAATGAGCAGTTCTTC
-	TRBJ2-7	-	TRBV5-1	CASSLVPYEQYF	TGCGCCAGCAGCTTGGTACCCTACGAGCAGTACTTC
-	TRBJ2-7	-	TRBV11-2	CASRPGWGDEQYF	TGTGCCAGCCGTCCTGGCTGGGGAGACGAGCAGTACTTC
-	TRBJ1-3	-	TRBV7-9	CASSLMDSSFSGNTIYF	TGTGCCAGCAGCCTGATGGACAGTTCGTTCTCTGGAAACACCATATATTTT
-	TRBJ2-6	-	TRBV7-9	CASSLASARSSSGANVLTF	TGTGCCAGCAGCTTAGCATCGGCAAGGTCCAGCTCTGGGGCCAACGTCCTGACTTTC
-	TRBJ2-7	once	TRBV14	CASSQGMGEYEQYF	TGTGCCAGCAGCCAAGGAATGGGGGAATACGAGCAGTACTTC
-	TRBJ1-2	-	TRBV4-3	CASSQEPGHGYGYTF	TGCGCCAGCAGCCAAGAACCGGGACACGGCTATGGCTACACCTTC
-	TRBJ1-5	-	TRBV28	CASSSAGARYLNSNQPQHF	TGTGCCAGCAGTTCCGCAGGGGCTCGGTACTTAAATAGCAATCAGCCCCAGCATTTT
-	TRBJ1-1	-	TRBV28	CASSLLGGTEAFF	TGTGCCAGCAGTTTACTAGGGGGCACTGAAGCTTTCTTT
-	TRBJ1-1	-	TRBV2	CASISGPNTEAFF	TGTGCCAGCATTTCGGGCCCGAACACTGAAGCTTTCTTT
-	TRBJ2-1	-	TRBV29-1	CSVTGDNEQFF	TGCAGCGTTACAGGTGACAATGAGCAGTTCTTC
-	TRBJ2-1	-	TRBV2	CASSESADLISYNEQFF	TGTGCCAGCAGTGAATCCGCGGACTTGATCTCCTACAATGAGCAGTTCTTC